This T cell receptor (beta chain) was captured by sequencing in a study of cytomegalovirus exposure and HLA in healthy donors. Across the whole study: Roughly 92 million unique TCRs, all from HLA-typed donors, were included in an early release of the data.

This PCR relied on a set of 60 Vbeta primers and 13 Jbeta primers. The method was immunoSEQ multiplex PCR; TCRdb's version includes in-frame clones alone and lacks a portion of them. The table has around 160,000 clones, roughly 77% seen once. Study-wide results and limits: Later analysis demonstrated an association between a missense DCLRE1C variant and TCR beta V- and J-gene trimming.

The donors gave bone marrow, and they were healthy. This clone appeared a single time. The antigen is undetermined. Germline values: CDR1 KGHSH, CDR2 LQKENI. The CDR3 is 17 residues long. The junction had 9 bases not matched to a gene; V was cut back by 3 bases and J by 5 bases. The V and J genes are TRBV18 and TRBJ2-5; 13 bases align to TRBD2. The clonotype comes from a woman aged 40 to 55 in good health and CMV-seropositive. The sequencing sample was made of PBMCs. Written as DNA, the CDR3 is TGTGCCAGCTCACCCCCCGGGACTAGCGGGAAGAAGGAGACCCAGTACTTC. Translation gives CASSPPGTSGKKETQYF.